This T cell receptor beta chain is drawn from a study of T cells in Graves' hyperthyroidism and ophthalmopathy. Study overall: Blood from the periphery was taken at initial diagnosis, before any treatment.

TCR beta CDR3 regions were amplified from RNA. The TCR CDR3 was amplified in a first-round RT-PCR using the HTBI primer set. TCRdb re-called the multiplex PCR reads with MiXCR, one entry per CDR3 protein. The sample includes some 570,000 distinct CDR3 sequences, 12% to 15% of them seen just once. This clonotype was observed many times. Its antigen is still unknown. Uncontrolled infection, other autoimmune disease, pregnancy or lactation led to exclusion. PBMCs stemmed from more than 7.5 ml fresh peripheral blood. Study findings and constraints: Appearing also in blood were most of the thyroid clonotypes expanded above 0.001.

The receptor was isolated from a woman between 18 and 29 years old with Graves' ophthalmopathy. Sequenced material: blood.

CDR3 bases: TGTGCCAGCAGCCAAGAATCGACAGAGAACACTGAAGCTTTCTTT. It codes for CASSQESTENTEAFF. The rearrangement uses TRBV3-1 and TRBJ1-1; the D gene is possibly TRBD1 (5 bases). The V and J ends lost 0 bases and 1 base respectively, with 9 bases between them. Germline CDR1 LGHDT, CDR2 YNNKEL (reference sequence). The CDR3 is made up of 15 amino acids. The whole variable domain, filled in from reference TRBV3-1 and TRBJ1-1, reads DTAVSQTPKYLVTQMGNDKSIKCEQNLGHDTMYWYKQDSKKFLKIMFSYNNKELIINETVPNRFSPKSPDKAHLNLHINSLELGDSAVYFCASSQESTENTEAFFGQGTRLTVV.